These 27 T cell receptor beta chains originate from one sample sequenced in a study of post-analysis software for immune sequencing data (dated by TCRdb to 2014 to 2015). The library was built by means of PCR. The listed sequencing device is Illumina HiSeq 2500. Unique molecular identifiers were incorporated into TCR beta cDNA libraries to reduce PCR and sequencing biases. The public sequencing data were trimmed at Q25 with fastp and processed into clonotypes with MiXCR by TCRdb, which kept only in-frame beta chains. Each entry merges the rows of one CDR3 protein and shows their most common DNA and genes. The sample profile shows over 150,000 distinct CDR3 sequences; approximately 28% of them were found once. Around 1.5% of the sample goes to the ten largest clones. The antigens of these receptors remain unknown. Results and caveats for the whole study, not just this receptor: Patients showed significantly higher frequencies than controls for a handful of TRBV segments, among them TRBV5-6, TRBV5-1 and TRBV20-1.

Specimen: blood. The receptors were gathered from a girl aged 10-17 years with multiple sclerosis.

This clonotype has just one count. For the CDR3, the DNA is TGTGCCAGCAGCTTGCAGGTTAACTATGGCTACACCTTC. It is translated as CASSLQVNYGYTF. The rearrangement joins TRBV7-2 to TRBJ1-2; D is uncertain. V was shortened by 3 bases and J by 1 base, with 6 bases between the two germline ends. CDR1 SGHTA and CDR2 FQGNSA come from the germline V gene. The CDR3 length is 13 residues.

This clonotype came up many times. This sequence joins TRBV6-2 or TRBV6-3 and TRBJ2-5; no firm D call. Trimming pared 8 bases from V and 7 bases from J, leaving 5 bases between. CDR1 is MNHEY, CDR2 SVGEGT, per germline. The CDR3 sequence is 9 residues long. The CDR3 DNA follows: TGTGCCAGCGCTCCGACCCAGTACTTC. Translation: CASAPTQYF.

The sample holds a few counts of this clonotype. The chain recombines TRBV20-1 with TRBJ2-1; no clear D gene. Germline CDR1 reads DFQATT; CDR2 reads SNEGSKA (reference sequence). V gave up 1 base and J gave up 14 bases, with 12 bases separating them. There are 11 residues in the CDR3. As DNA, the CDR3 is TGCAGTGCTAGAGTTCTACCCGGAGAGTTCTTC. Translating gives CSARVLPGEFF.

The DNA for the CDR3 is TGTGCCAGCAAGGGACTAGCGGCGAATGAGCAGTACTTC. This sequence encodes CASKGLAANEQYF. V and J are TRBV3-1 and TRBJ2-7; 11 bases map to TRBD2. This CDR3 is built from 13 residues. Trimming took 7 bases from V and 7 from J; bases not matched to a gene: 6. CDR1 LGHDT and CDR2 YNNKEL come from the germline V gene (reference sequence).

This clonotype was seen only a few times. The V and J genes are TRBV12-3 or TRBV12-4 and TRBJ2-7; 9 bases are a match to TRBD2. After removal of 2 bases from V and 2 bases from J, the junction contained 10 bases not matched to a gene. The CDR3 consists of 17 residues. CDR3 amino acids: CASSLKWAAGGTYEQYF. DNA for the CDR3: TGTGCCAGCAGTTTAAAGTGGGCGGCGGGAGGGACCTACGAGCAGTACTTC.

In its sample, this clonotype was seen many times. This sequence joins TRBV6-6 and TRBJ2-3; 10 bases are shared with TRBD2. Germline V lookup: CDR1 MNHNY, CDR2 SVGAGI (reference sequence). This CDR3 is built from 16 residues. Trimming cost V 6 bases and J 6 bases; bases outside gene matches: 12. The DNA for the CDR3 is TGTGCCAGCAGGACGGGGACTAGCGATGCCTTGGATACGCAGTATTTT. Translating gives CASRTGTSDALDTQYF.

This clonotype was picked up a small number of times. The chain uses TRBV13 and TRBJ2-7, with 10 positions matching TRBD2. The junction had 7 bases not matched to a gene; V was cut back by 3 bases and J by 2 bases. This CDR3 has 16 amino acids. Germline V gene data show CDR1 as PRHDT and CDR2 as FYEKMQ (reference sequence). The CDR3 sequence is CASSFYPSGSTYEQYF. The DNA for the CDR3 is TGTGCCAGCAGCTTTTATCCTAGCGGGAGTACCTACGAGCAGTACTTC. The variable domain in full, with the rest retrieved from reference TRBV13 and TRBJ2-7, is AAGVIQSPRHLIKEKRETATLKCYPIPRHDTVYWYQQGPGQDPQFLISFYEKMQSDKGSIPDRFSAQQFSDYHSELNMSSLELGDSALYFCASSFYPSGSTYEQYFGPGTRLTVT.

As concerns this clonotype: Just one base apart from a much larger clone, this may be a read error. The chain recombines TRBV12-3 or TRBV12-4 with TRBJ1-1; D ambiguous. The CDR3 consists of 13 residues. In nucleotides, the CDR3 is TGTACCAGCAGAATAGGCACGAACACTGAAGCTTTCTTT. Its protein is CTSRIGTNTEAFF.

This clonotype was detected only once. This sequence joins TRBV28 and TRBJ1-2; D ambiguous. The CDR3 sequence is 11 residues long. Germline-derived CDR1 and CDR2 are MDHEN and SYDVKM. Trimming took off 9 bases at V and 0 bases at J, with 5 bases between the two ends. The CDR3, as DNA: TGTGCCAGTAGTACTAACTATGGCTACACCTTC. It translates to CASSTNYGYTF.

There are many counts of this clonotype. This chain links TRBV18 with TRBJ1-2; the D gene is possibly TRBD1 (5 bases). The CDR3 runs to 15 residues. Trimming cost V 2 bases and J 8 bases, with 18 bases left between them. Germline V gene data show CDR1 as KGHSH and CDR2 as LQKENI. The CDR3 loop reads CASSPTNTGQSGYTF. As DNA, the CDR3 is TGTGCCAGCTCACCAACCAACACGGGGCAAAGCGGCTACACCTTC.

The V call is TRBV7-9, the J call TRBJ2-6; D perhaps matches TRBD1 (6 bases). CDR1 is SEHNR and CDR2 is FQNEAQ in the germline V gene (reference sequence). The CDR3 runs 17 residues. V lost 4 bases, J lost 0 bases, and 13 bases lay in between. CDR3 residues: CASSSQTGSSGANVLTF. Here the CDR3 DNA reads TGTGCCAGCAGCTCCCAAACAGGGAGCTCTGGGGCCAACGTCCTGACTTTC. The full variable domain, completed using reference TRBV7-9 and TRBJ2-6, is DTGVSQNPRHKITKRGQNVTFRCDPISEHNRLYWYRQTLGQGPEFLTYFQNEAQLEKSRLLSDRFSAERPKGSFSTLEIQRTEQGDSAMYLCASSSQTGSSGANVLTFGAGSRLTVL.

This clonotype came up many times. The J gene is TRBJ1-1, the V gene TRBV9; D uncertain. V dropped 4 bases and J dropped 1 base, with 11 bases sitting between them. CDR3 length: 14 amino acids. In germline, CDR1 is SGDLS, CDR2 YYNGEE. The CDR3 here is CASSNRARNTEAFF. CDR3 DNA: TGTGCCAGCAGCAACCGGGCCAGGAACACTGAAGCTTTCTTT.

The chain combines TRBV5-6 with TRBJ1-2, with 8 nucleotides matching TRBD1. The CDR3 consists of 16 residues. The V gene's germline CDR1 is SGHDT and CDR2 YYEEEE. V trimming: 4 bases; J trimming: 3 bases; junction bases outside the gene matches: 11. The CDR3 DNA is TGTGCCAGCAGCAAGGTTCCCAGGACAGGGTACTATGGCTACACCTTC. Its translation: CASSKVPRTGYYGYTF.

The rearrangement uses TRBV29-1 and TRBJ2-7, with D tentatively TRBD1 (5 bases). CDR3 length equals 12 residues. Between the trimmed V and J ends, which lost 6 bases and 3 bases, there was a span of 12 bases. Germline V gives CDR1 SQVTM, CDR2 ANQGSEA. CDR3 sequence (DNA): TGCAGCGTCTCAGGGTTAGGCTACGAGCAGTACTTC. This gives the protein CSVSGLGYEQYF.

Comments on this clonotype: One end of the junction is discordant with germline, which a read error may explain. This CDR3 reads CASSTPRGTGTQYF. CDR3 in DNA: TGTGCCAGCAGCACACCCCGAGGCACAGGTACGCAGTATTTT. V and J are TRBV7-2 and TRBJ2-3; perhaps TRBD1 as D (5 bases). CDR1 is SGHTA and CDR2 is FQGNSA in the germline V gene. CDR3 length equals 14 residues.

This clonotype was seen a few times. The chain employs TRBV10-1 and TRBJ2-1, with D hard to call. CDR1 WNHNN and CDR2 SYGVQD come from the germline V gene (reference sequence). V lost 0 bases, J lost 7 bases, and 13 bases lay in between. The CDR3 is 15 residues long. The chain's CDR3 is CASSESRGFRNEQFF. For the CDR3, the DNA is TGCGCCAGCAGTGAGTCGCGCGGTTTTAGGAATGAGCAGTTCTTC.

A note on this clonotype: A much larger clonotype is one base distant, so this may be a read error. The chain joins TRBV5-1 to TRBJ2-7; TRBD2 agrees at 9 bases. Germline V gives CDR1 SGHRS, CDR2 YFSETQ. CDR3 length: 15 amino acids. The CDR3 is CANSTTSGGLGEQYF. The CDR3 DNA follows: TGCGCCAACAGCACGACTAGCGGAGGTCTCGGAGAGCAGTACTTC.

This clonotype was recorded at least ten times. The chain employs TRBV29-1 and TRBJ2-7, with D maybe TRBD1 (5 bases). Germline lookup yields CDR1 SQVTM and CDR2 ANQGSEA. This CDR3 contains 14 residues. The chain's CDR3 is CTRWAWTQSYEQYF. The CDR3, as DNA: TGCACCCGATGGGCTTGGACACAAAGCTACGAGCAGTACTTC.

V and J are TRBV10-2 and TRBJ1-6; D possibly corresponds to TRBD1 (5 bases). V lost 6 bases and J lost 7, with 16 bases in between. Germline CDR1 and CDR2: WSHSY and SAAADI. CDR3 length: 15 amino acids. CDR3 nucleotides: TGCGCCAGCAGAACCTCGGGACGGGAGAATTCACCCCTCCACTTT. This encodes CASRTSGRENSPLHF.

This clonotype was recorded many times. DNA for the CDR3: TGCAGTGCGATGAGGGGTGAGCAGTTCTTC. Its protein product is CSAMRGEQFF. V usage is TRBV20-1 and J usage is TRBJ2-1, with D perhaps being TRBD1 or TRBD2 (5 bases each). V was trimmed by 6 bases and J by 9 bases, leaving 9 bases between them. This CDR3 has 10 amino acids. Germline CDR1 reads DFQATT; CDR2 reads SNEGSKA (reference sequence).

This clonotype came up a few times. This chain links TRBV3-1 with TRBJ2-5; D may match TRBD1 or TRBD2 (6 bases each). The CDR3 length is 16 residues. V lost 1 base and J lost 5, with 17 bases in between. The germline gives CDR1 LGHDT, CDR2 YNNKEL (reference sequence). The CDR3 spells CASSQGGARRSETQYF. As DNA, the CDR3 is TGTGCCAGCAGCCAAGGGGGGGCTAGACGATCCGAGACCCAGTACTTC.

This chain joins TRBV28 and TRBJ1-1; possible D gene TRBD1, 5 bases. Per germline, CDR1 MDHEN and CDR2 SYDVKM. Deletions cut 4 bases from V and 10 bases from J, with 13 bases between. CDR3 length: 12 amino acids. The CDR3 DNA follows: TGTGCCAGCAGTTCGTCCAGACAGACAGCTTTCTTT. Its protein is CASSSSRQTAFF.

The DNA of the CDR3 is TGTGCCAGCAGTGACCGGGGGGGGGCCCATGGCTACACCTTC. Encoded protein: CASSDRGGAHGYTF. The chain is built from TRBV7-9 and TRBJ1-2, with a weak D call TRBD1 (6 bases). Germline values: CDR1 SEHNR, CDR2 FQNEAQ (reference sequence). V lost 6 bases, J lost 6 bases, and 17 bases lay in between. The CDR3 loop spans 14 amino acids.

This clonotype appeared many times. This chain uses TRBV4-1 with TRBJ1-2; D ambiguous. Germline CDR1 is MGHRA and CDR2 is YSYEKL. This CDR3 region has 13 residues. The V end was cut by 4 bases, the J end by 4 bases, with 10 bases between. The CDR3 DNA reads as TGCGCCAGCAGCCCTGACCCGGGCTATGGCTACACCTTC. Translation: CASSPDPGYGYTF.

The chain employs TRBV5-1 and TRBJ1-1; no reliable D call. Trimming removed 0 bases at V and 1 base at J, with 7 bases between. The CDR3 covers 14 residues. Germline CDR1 and CDR2: SGHRS and YFSETQ. CDR3 sequence reads: CASSLATANTEAFF. DNA of the CDR3: TGCGCCAGCAGCTTGGCTACGGCGAACACTGAAGCTTTCTTT. Supplemented by reference TRBV5-1 and TRBJ1-1, the full variable domain reads KAGVTQTPRYLIKTRGQQVTLSCSPISGHRSVSWYQQTPGQGLQFLFEYFSETQRNKGNFPGRFSGRQFSNSRSEMNVSTLELGDSALYLCASSLATANTEAFFGQGTRLTVV.

This clonotype was found a few times. The V and J genes are TRBV4-1 and TRBJ1-1, with TRBD1 matching 8 bases. There are 18 residues in the CDR3. The V and J ends lost 3 bases and 0 bases, in that order; junction bases with no gene match: 12. Per germline, CDR1 MGHRA and CDR2 YSYEKL. CDR3 in amino acids: CASSQMGQGAILNTEAFF. In nucleotides, the CDR3 is TGCGCCAGCAGCCAGATGGGGCAGGGGGCGATTCTGAACACTGAAGCTTTCTTT.

As concerns this clonotype: This may be a read error: a much more frequent sequence differs by one nucleotide. V and J are TRBV4-1 and TRBJ2-3; maybe TRBD1 (8 bases). Germline V CDR1 and CDR2: MGHRA, YSYEKL. The CDR3 length is 15 residues. Trimming stripped 4 bases from V and 6 bases from J, with 17 bases between. CDR3 residues: CASSPAERDRDTQYF. CDR3 DNA: TGCGCCAGCAGCCCAGCGGAGCGGGACAGGGATACGCAGTATTTT.